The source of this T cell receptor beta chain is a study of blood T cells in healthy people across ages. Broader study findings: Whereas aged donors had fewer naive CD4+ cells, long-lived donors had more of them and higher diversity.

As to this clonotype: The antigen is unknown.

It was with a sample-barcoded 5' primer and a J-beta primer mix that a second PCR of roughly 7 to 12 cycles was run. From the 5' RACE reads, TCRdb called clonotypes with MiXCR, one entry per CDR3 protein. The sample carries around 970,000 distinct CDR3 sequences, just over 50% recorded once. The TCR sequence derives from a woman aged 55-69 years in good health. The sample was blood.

The CDR3, as DNA: TGTGCCAGCAGCCAAGACCGGGACAGGTTGGCAAAACTGTTTTTT. Residues: CASSQDRDRLAKLFF. The chain recombines TRBV4-2 with TRBJ1-4; TRBD1 aligns across 8 bases. Germline CDR1 is LGHNA and CDR2 is YNFKEQ. With V trimmed by 0 bases and J by 10 bases, 7 bases remained unmatched. This CDR3 is built from 15 residues.